The rows below give T cell receptor beta chains drawn from one sample of a study of cytomegalovirus exposure and HLA in healthy donors. Clones were read by immunoSEQ multiplex PCR, and TCRdb kept only the in-frame ones, dropping some. This table holds 150,000 or so clones, approximately 71% found once. The sequenced sample consisted of PBMCs. The receptors originated from a woman aged 40 to 49 in good health and CMV-seropositive. Both conserved end residues are part of each CDR3. A D gene is named only where the DNA matches it firmly. Some rows have no size entry. The others give once, few or many, or a class for an expanded clone.

NA,TRBJ2-7,once,TRBV7-2,CASSFTGGQYEQYF,TGTGCCAGCAGCTTCACCGGGGGGCAATACGAGCAGTACTTC
NA,TRBJ2-3,NA,TRBV28,CASSLGGPSTDTQYF,TGTGCCAGCAGTTTGGGGGGACCTAGCACAGATACGCAGTATTTT
NA,TRBJ2-1,NA,TRBV7-9,CASSLERTGSYNEQFF,TGTGCCAGCAGCTTAGAGCGGACTGGGTCCTACAATGAGCAGTTCTTC
NA,TRBJ2-2,few,TRBV9,CASSPRSTGELFF,TGTGCCAGCAGCCCGCGGAGCACCGGGGAGCTGTTTTTT
NA,TRBJ2-7,NA,TRBV10-3,CAISESLGRAYEQYF,TGTGCCATCAGTGAGTCGCTTGGGAGAGCCTACGAGCAGTACTTC
TRBD1,TRBJ1-5,NA,TRBV19,CASSIIPRDSINQPQHF,TGTGCCAGTAGTATCATCCCGCGGGACAGCATAAATCAGCCCCAGCATTTT
TRBD1,TRBJ2-2,NA,TRBV7-9,CASSPRTGGTGELFF,TGTGCCAGCAGCCCTAGGACAGGGGGCACCGGGGAGCTGTTTTTT
NA,TRBJ2-7,NA,TRBV28,CASSSLRGTATYEQYF,TGTGCCAGCAGTTCCCTCCGCGGGACAGCAACCTACGAGCAGTACTTC
NA,TRBJ1-5,NA,TRBV6-1,CASSGRGGQPQHF,TGTGCCAGCAGTGGTAGGGGGGGCCAGCCCCAGCATTTT
TRBD1,TRBJ1-2,NA,TRBV5-1,CASSTWTGTIMEGYTF,TGCGCCAGCAGCACATGGACAGGGACGATTATGGAGGGCTACACCTTC
NA,TRBJ2-1,NA,TRBV5-4,CASSPTSFSYNEQFF,TGTGCCAGCAGCCCGACATCTTTCTCCTACAATGAGCAGTTCTTC
NA,TRBJ2-1,NA,TRBV27,CASSFLSDEQFF,TGTGCCAGCAGTTTTTTGAGCGATGAGCAGTTCTTC
TRBD1,TRBJ1-3,NA,TRBV2,CASSELGQAVPGNTIYF,TGTGCCAGCAGTGAATTAGGACAGGCTGTACCTGGAAACACCATATATTTT
TRBD2,TRBJ2-5,NA,TRBV7-2,CASSLAAGEETQYF,TGTGCCAGCAGCTTAGCAGCGGGAGAAGAGACCCAGTACTTC
NA,TRBJ2-5,NA,TRBV25-1,CASILPVRRQETQYF,TGTGCCAGCATACTACCTGTCAGAAGACAAGAGACCCAGTACTTC
NA,TRBJ2-3,NA,TRBV19,CASSWTSTDTQYF,TGTGCCAGTAGTTGGACTAGCACAGATACGCAGTATTTT
TRBD1,TRBJ2-7,NA,TRBV6-5,CASTTTARTGEYF,TGTGCCAGCACCACGACGGCACGTACAGGGGAGTACTTC
NA,TRBJ2-3,NA,TRBV7-8,CASSLGGGDTDTQYF,TGTGCCAGCAGCTTGGGAGGCGGAGACACAGATACGCAGTATTTT
TRBD2,TRBJ2-1,NA,TRBV19,CASSTLAAYNEQFF,TGTGCCAGTAGTACCCTAGCGGCTTACAATGAGCAGTTCTTC
TRBD1,TRBJ1-5,NA,TRBV19,CASSTRTGNQPQHF,TGTGCCAGTAGTACCCGGACAGGGAATCAGCCCCAGCATTTT
TRBD2,TRBJ2-7,few,TRBV4-1,CASSQEGLAGSYEQYF,TGCGCCAGCAGCCAAGAGGGACTAGCGGGTTCCTACGAGCAGTACTTC
NA,TRBJ1-1,NA,TRBV11-2,CASSLDAHSEAFF,TGTGCCAGCAGCTTGGATGCGCACAGTGAAGCTTTCTTT
NA,TRBJ2-5,NA,TRBV5-1,CASSLGTDQETQYF,TGCGCCAGCAGCTTGGGGACAGACCAAGAGACCCAGTACTTC
NA,TRBJ2-7,few,TRBV6-6,CASSLQGSSYEQYF,TGTGCCAGCAGCCTACAGGGTAGCTCCTACGAGCAGTACTTC
TRBD1,TRBJ1-4,NA,TRBV2,CASSFSTGTGGEKLFF,TGTGCCAGCAGTTTCTCAACCGGGACAGGGGGCGAAAAACTGTTTTTT
TRBD2,TRBJ2-5,NA,TRBV28,CASSLLGGGRSETQYF,TGTGCCAGCAGTTTATTGGGGGGGGGTAGGTCTGAGACCCAGTACTTC
NA,TRBJ1-2,NA,TRBV5-1,CASSLSGGSYGYTF,TGCGCCAGCAGCTTATCAGGAGGGAGCTATGGCTACACCTTC
NA,TRBJ1-5,NA,TRBV28,CASSVATVGNQPQHF,TGTGCCAGCAGTGTTGCAACAGTAGGCAATCAGCCCCAGCATTTT
TRBD2,TRBJ2-3,NA,TRBV7-2,CASSAHSGRAGDTQYF,TGTGCCAGCAGCGCTCATAGCGGGAGGGCTGGAGATACGCAGTATTTT
TRBD2,TRBJ2-7,NA,TRBV27,CASLGLAGERYEQYF,TGTGCCAGCCTGGGACTAGCGGGAGAACGATACGAGCAGTACTTC
NA,TRBJ1-5,NA,TRBV2,CASSEGRGLAMSNQPQHF,TGTGCCAGCAGTGAGGGTCGGGGTTTGGCGATGAGCAATCAGCCCCAGCATTTT
NA,TRBJ2-7,NA,TRBV5-4,CASSWSGGSYEQYF,TGTGCCAGCAGCTGGTCCGGCGGGTCCTACGAGCAGTACTTC
NA,TRBJ1-4,NA,TRBV19,CASKTQGLNEKLFF,TGTGCCAGTAAGACCCAGGGACTTAATGAAAAACTGTTTTTT
TRBD2,TRBJ2-3,NA,TRBV7-2,CASSLALAAHTDTQYF,TGTGCCAGCAGCTTAGCCCTAGCGGCCCACACAGATACGCAGTATTTT
NA,TRBJ1-1,NA,TRBV6-6,CASRQGEVGFF,TGTGCCAGCAGACAGGGTGAGGTTGGTTTCTTT
TRBD2,TRBJ2-7,NA,TRBV5-1,CASSLVGAGGLTYEQYF,TGCGCCAGCAGCTTGGTTGGAGCGGGAGGTCTTACCTACGAGCAGTACTTC
TRBD2,TRBJ2-2,NA,TRBV19,CASTPAGVTGELFF,TGTGCCAGTACCCCCGCGGGGGTCACCGGGGAGCTGTTTTTT
NA,TRBJ1-2,NA,TRBV28,CASSLRVDGYTF,TGTGCCAGCAGTTTACGCGTTGATGGCTACACCTTC
NA,TRBJ1-4,NA,TRBV5-1,CASSVFPGRGNEKLFF,TGCGCCAGCAGCGTCTTTCCAGGGCGGGGTAATGAAAAACTGTTTTTT
TRBD1,TRBJ1-5,NA,TRBV27,CASRPRQGHQPQHF,TGTGCCAGCAGGCCTCGACAGGGGCATCAGCCCCAGCATTTT
NA,TRBJ1-2,NA,TRBV28,CASSPSSYGYTF,TGTGCCAGCAGTCCTTCGTCCTATGGCTACACCTTC
NA,TRBJ1-1,NA,TRBV2,CASSYFAEAFF,TGTGCCAGCAGTTATTTCGCTGAAGCTTTCTTT
TRBD2,TRBJ2-4,NA,TRBV7-9,CASSSESGGAVKNIQYF,TGTGCCAGCAGCTCGGAAAGCGGGGGGGCGGTCAAAAACATTCAGTACTTC
TRBD1,TRBJ1-4,NA,TRBV4-1,CASSQGAGTGNEKLFF,TGCGCCAGCAGCCAGGGGGCCGGGACAGGGAATGAAAAACTGTTTTTT
NA,TRBJ2-7,few,TRBV19,CASSRTNGELYEQYF,TGTGCCAGTAGCAGGACCAACGGGGAACTCTACGAGCAGTACTTC
TRBD1,TRBJ1-1,few,TRBV10-3,CAISGRTGMNTEAFF,TGTGCCATCAGTGGTAGGACAGGTATGAACACTGAAGCTTTCTTT
NA,TRBJ1-6,NA,TRBV30,CAWSGRQDLPLHF,TGTGCCTGGAGTGGTAGACAGGACTTACCCCTCCACTTT